Presented here are 24 T cell receptor beta chains from one specimen sequenced in a study of CD8+ T cells in alopecia areata. RNA was isolated and reverse transcribed to cDNA, the sequencing template. Some clones are missing from TCRdb's copy, which holds only in-frame ones; the method was immunoSEQ multiplex PCR. The sample comprises 130,000 or so clones, about 88% of which are singletons, and around 14% rests with the top ten. As to treatment: oral pan-JAK inhibitor, 5-10 mg twice daily. Source: CD8+ T cells sorted from blood, taken at week 4, from a patient treated with tofacitinib. These receptors were collected from a human donor with alopecia areata.

This sequence joins TRBV7-9 and TRBJ2-7; D is tentatively TRBD1 or TRBD2 (5 bases each). Per the germline V gene, CDR1 is SEHNR and CDR2 is FQNEAQ (reference sequence). V dropped 3 bases and J dropped 2 bases, with 11 bases sitting between them. The CDR3 sequence is 14 residues long. This CDR3 is CASSLGVSPYEQYF. The CDR3 DNA reads as TGTGCCAGCAGCTTGGGGGTCTCCCCCTACGAGCAGTACTTC.

The chain has TRBV5-1 and TRBJ2-7, with D tentatively TRBD2 (5 bases). The CDR3 extends over 14 amino acids. V lost 2 bases, J lost 2 bases, and 11 bases lay in between. Per the germline V gene, CDR1 is SGHRS and CDR2 is YFSETQ. This CDR3 is CASSLRGHPYEQYF. CDR3 DNA sequence: TGCGCCAGCAGCTTAAGAGGGCACCCCTACGAGCAGTACTTC.

V is TRBV29-1 and J is TRBJ2-7; possibly TRBD2 for D (7 bases). Germline CDR1 and CDR2: SQVTM and ANQGSEA. V shed 7 bases and J shed 4 bases, with 14 bases lying between them. The CDR3 is 12 amino acids. CDR3 sequence reads: CSARGGEYEQYF. As DNA, the CDR3 is TGCAGCGCTAGGGGGGGCGAATACGAGCAGTACTTC.

The chain recombines TRBV29-1 with TRBJ2-1; 7 bases are shared with TRBD2. There are 12 residues in the CDR3. The germline V gene encodes CDR1 SQVTM and CDR2 ANQGSEA. The trim removed 4 bases at V and 6 bases at J, leaving 3 bases unmatched. CDR3: CSVVLAANEQFF. In nucleotides, the CDR3 is TGCAGCGTTGTCCTAGCGGCCAATGAGCAGTTCTTC.

This sequence joins TRBV7-9 and TRBJ2-7, with D possibly TRBD1 on 6 matching bases. CDR1 and CDR2 from the germline V gene are SEHNR and FQNEAQ (reference sequence). V lost 4 bases and J 2 bases, leaving 15 bases between the germline ends. The CDR3 runs 15 residues. The CDR3 coding sequence is TGTGCCAGCAGCTCCAGGACAGTCGACGCCTACGAGCAGTACTTC. Translating it yields CASSSRTVDAYEQYF.

This chain links TRBV4-1 with TRBJ2-2, with a tentative D call TRBD2 (5 bases). The CDR3 runs 15 residues. V lost 7 bases and J 5 bases, leaving 17 bases between the germline ends. The germline gives CDR1 MGHRA, CDR2 YSYEKL. CDR3 amino acids: CASTTHLRGTGELFF. For the CDR3, the DNA is TGCGCCAGCACCACACACTTACGGGGAACCGGGGAGCTGTTTTTT.

This chain links TRBV7-9 with TRBJ2-1; 9 nucleotides line up with TRBD1. This CDR3 is 16 amino acids long. V gave up 5 bases and J gave up 0 bases; unmatched junction bases: 5. The germline V gene has CDR1 SEHNR and CDR2 FQNEAQ (reference sequence). As DNA, the CDR3 is TGTGCCAGCAGCACCGGACAGGGGAGCTCCTACAATGAGCAGTTCTTC. Its protein is CASSTGQGSSYNEQFF.

The rearrangement joins TRBV15 to TRBJ2-1; 11 bases are shared with TRBD2. The CDR3 has 16 residues. Trimming took 5 bases from V and 2 from J; bases not matched to a gene: 5. Germline-derived CDR1 and CDR2 are LNHNV and YYDKDF (reference sequence). CDR3 residues: CATSPTSGAPYNEQFF. The DNA for the CDR3 is TGTGCCACCAGCCCGACTAGCGGGGCCCCCTACAATGAGCAGTTCTTC.

The J gene is TRBJ2-5, the V gene TRBV15; D is possibly TRBD2 (5 bases). CDR1 is LNHNV and CDR2 is YYDKDF in the germline V gene (reference sequence). Trimming took 1 base from V and 5 from J, leaving 11 bases between them. The CDR3 runs to 14 residues. CDR3 sequence reads: CATSRAGRGETQYF. In nucleotides, the CDR3 is TGTGCCACCAGCAGAGCTGGACGCGGGGAGACCCAGTACTTC. Supplemented by reference TRBV15 and TRBJ2-5, the full variable domain reads DAMVIQNPRYQVTQFGKPVTLSCSQTLNHNVMYWYQQKSSQAPKLLFHYYDKDFNNEADTPDNFQSRRPNTSFCFLDIRSPGLGDTAMYLCATSRAGRGETQYFGPGTRLLVL.

The chain links TRBV19 to TRBJ2-6; D uncertain. Germline loops: CDR1 LNHDA, CDR2 SQIVND (reference sequence). The CDR3 is 15 amino acids. V lost 3 bases to trimming and J lost 2 bases, with 8 bases between them. The DNA of the CDR3 is TGTGCCAGTAGTATTGGGTGGGCTGGGGCCAACGTCCTGACTTTC. Translation gives CASSIGWAGANVLTF. The full variable domain, rest sourced from reference TRBV19 and TRBJ2-6, is DGGITQSPKYLFRKEGQNVTLSCEQNLNHDAMYWYRQDPGQGLRLIYYSQIVNDFQKGDIAEGYSVSREKKESFPLTVTSAQKNPTAFYLCASSIGWAGANVLTFGAGSRLTVL.

This sequence joins TRBV6-5 and TRBJ2-7; D is ambiguous. Germline CDR1 and CDR2: MNHEY and SVGAGI. V was pared by 4 bases and J by 2 bases, with 6 bases between. The CDR3 contains 12 residues. The CDR3 is CASSSRAYEQYF. DNA for the CDR3: TGTGCCAGCAGTTCCCGGGCCTACGAGCAGTACTTC.

The V call is TRBV5-4, the J call TRBJ2-7; TRBD1 might be the D (6 bases). Germline CDR1 reads SGHNT; CDR2 reads YYREEE (reference sequence). Trimming took off 4 bases at V and 5 bases at J, with 13 bases between the two ends. The CDR3 is made up of 13 amino acids. The CDR3 is CASSETGSDEQYF. The CDR3 DNA reads TGTGCCAGCAGCGAGACAGGTTCAGACGAGCAGTACTTC.

The V call is TRBV2, the J call TRBJ2-3, with a tentative D call TRBD2 (6 bases). Germline loops: CDR1 SNHLY, CDR2 FYNNEI. Trimming cost V 5 bases and J 3 bases, with 9 bases left between them. The CDR3 extends over 13 amino acids. CDR3 DNA sequence: TGTGCCAGCAGTCGGGGGATTACAGATACGCAGTATTTT. Translating it yields CASSRGITDTQYF.

The genes are TRBV4-1 and TRBJ1-2; TRBD1 aligns across 7 bases. J was trimmed by 0 bases and V by 1 base; bases with no gene match: 8. CDR3 length equals 17 residues. The germline V gene has CDR1 MGHRA and CDR2 YSYEKL. CDR3: CASSQVWRDSTNYGYTF. The DNA for the CDR3 is TGCGCCAGCAGCCAAGTATGGAGGGACAGCACTAACTATGGCTACACCTTC.

The chain couples TRBV10-3 to TRBJ2-1; no clear D gene. The germline V gene encodes CDR1 ENHRY and CDR2 SYGVKD. Trimming removed 2 bases at V and 5 bases at J, with 13 bases between. This CDR3 comprises 15 residues. The CDR3 DNA sequence: TGTGCCATCAGTGAGCCAGCCTTATCCCACAATGAGCAGTTCTTC. The encoded protein is CAISEPALSHNEQFF.

This chain links TRBV5-1 with TRBJ1-1; possibly TRBD1 for D (5 bases). This CDR3 is built from 14 residues. Trimming took 5 bases from V and 4 from J, leaving 15 bases between them. Germline V lookup: CDR1 SGHRS, CDR2 YFSETQ. The CDR3 nucleotides are TGCGCCAGCAGGTGGGGGGAAGAAGGCACTGAAGCTTTCTTT. Residues: CASRWGEEGTEAFF.

V and J are TRBV14 and TRBJ2-2; D is ambiguous. Trimming stripped 6 bases from V and 3 bases from J, with 8 bases between. CDR3 length equals 13 residues. Germline loops: CDR1 SGHDN, CDR2 FVKESK. The CDR3 sequence: CASSPADTGELFF. CDR3 DNA sequence: TGTGCCAGCAGTCCCGCAGACACCGGGGAGCTGTTTTTT.

V and J are TRBV6-1 and TRBJ2-3; 7 nucleotides align to TRBD2. V was pared by 4 bases and J by 0 bases, with 4 bases of the junction left unmatched. In germline, CDR1 is MNHNS, CDR2 SASEGT. This CDR3 region has 15 residues. Here the CDR3 reads CASSGLADSTDTQYF. CDR3 coding DNA: TGTGCCAGCAGTGGACTAGCCGATAGCACAGATACGCAGTATTTT.

The chain employs TRBV29-1 and TRBJ2-3; D might be TRBD2 (7 bases). V gave up 6 bases and J gave up 4 bases, with 26 bases separating them. This CDR3 has 17 amino acids. Germline CDR1 reads SQVTM; CDR2 reads ANQGSEA. Here the CDR3 reads CSVKFGRGANRADTQYF. In DNA form, the CDR3 reads TGCAGCGTCAAATTTGGTCGGGGGGCCAATCGTGCAGATACGCAGTATTTT.

V gene TRBV30 combines with J gene TRBJ2-1, with TRBD2 as a possible D gene (5 bases). The CDR3 has 13 residues. Germline CDR1 and CDR2: GTSNPN and SVGIG (reference sequence). V was pared by 3 bases and J by 3 bases, with 9 bases between. The CDR3 DNA reads TGTGCCTGGAGGGAGCGGCGCTACAATGAGCAGTTCTTC. Its protein is CAWRERRYNEQFF. The whole variable domain, filled in from reference TRBV30 and TRBJ2-1, reads SQTIHQWPATLVQPVGSPLSLECTVEGTSNPNLYWYRQAAGRGLQLLFYSVGIGQISSEVPQNLSASRPQDRQFILSSKKLLLSDSGFYLCAWRERRYNEQFFGPGTRLTVL.

The CDR3 reads CASSPRDRGWYTQYF. CDR3 nucleotides: TGTGCCAGCAGTCCCCGGGACAGGGGGTGGTATACGCAGTATTTT. J is TRBJ2-3 and V is TRBV27; TRBD1 matches 11 bases. Germline CDR1 and CDR2: MNHEY and SMNVEV (reference sequence). The CDR3 loop spans 15 amino acids. V lost 5 bases, J lost 7 bases, and 8 bases stayed unmatched.

This clone appeared a single time. The chain has TRBV15 and TRBJ2-7; D is uncertain. Germline CDR1 is LNHNV and CDR2 is YYDKDF (reference sequence). The CDR3 totals 13 residues. V gave up 6 bases and J gave up 1 base, with 10 bases separating them. The CDR3 nucleotides read TGTGCCACCAGTCGAGACTTTTCCTACGAGCAGTACTTC. Its translation: CATSRDFSYEQYF.

V gene TRBV27 combines with J gene TRBJ1-5; D is undetermined. V lost 9 bases and J 6 bases, leaving 12 bases between the germline ends. CDR3 size: 12 residues. CDR1 is MNHEY, CDR2 SMNVEV, per germline (reference sequence). CDR3 amino acids: CASGEGGQPQHF. CDR3 DNA sequence: TGTGCCAGTGGGGAGGGAGGTCAGCCCCAGCATTTT.

The genes are TRBV27 and TRBJ1-5; 7 nucleotides agree with TRBD1. CDR1 is MNHEY and CDR2 is SMNVEV in the germline V gene (reference sequence). V trimming: 6 bases; J trimming: 4 bases; junction bases outside the gene matches: 6. The CDR3 runs 14 residues. In DNA, the CDR3 is TGTGCCAGCAGGTCCCAGGACAGGAATCAGCCCCAGCATTTT. Translated: CASRSQDRNQPQHF.